This entry is about one T cell receptor beta chain. The antigen remains undetermined. The table came from immunoSEQ multiplex PCR; TCRdb's copy has only in-frame clones and leaves some out. The profile covers around 130,000 clones, with 94% appearing a single time and over 6.5% taken by the ten largest. These data belong to a study of T cell responses to AZD1222 COVID-19 vaccine. The V end lost 5 bases, the J end lost 3 bases, and 16 bases lay between the germline ends. Germline V gene sequence: CDR1 KGHSH, CDR2 LQKENI. The CDR3 loop spans 15 amino acids. Study-level points and caveats: Following two doses of AZD1222, Spike-specific TCR breadth and depth rose.

The TCR originated in an adult in good health. The chain combines TRBV18 with TRBJ1-1, with TRBD1 as a possible D gene (5 bases). Sequencing used peripheral blood, obtained on day 0 of AZD1222 vaccination. CDR3 protein: CASSARGRQDTEAFF. The CDR3 coding sequence is TGTGCCAGCTCAGCACGGGGGAGGCAGGACACTGAAGCTTTCTTT.